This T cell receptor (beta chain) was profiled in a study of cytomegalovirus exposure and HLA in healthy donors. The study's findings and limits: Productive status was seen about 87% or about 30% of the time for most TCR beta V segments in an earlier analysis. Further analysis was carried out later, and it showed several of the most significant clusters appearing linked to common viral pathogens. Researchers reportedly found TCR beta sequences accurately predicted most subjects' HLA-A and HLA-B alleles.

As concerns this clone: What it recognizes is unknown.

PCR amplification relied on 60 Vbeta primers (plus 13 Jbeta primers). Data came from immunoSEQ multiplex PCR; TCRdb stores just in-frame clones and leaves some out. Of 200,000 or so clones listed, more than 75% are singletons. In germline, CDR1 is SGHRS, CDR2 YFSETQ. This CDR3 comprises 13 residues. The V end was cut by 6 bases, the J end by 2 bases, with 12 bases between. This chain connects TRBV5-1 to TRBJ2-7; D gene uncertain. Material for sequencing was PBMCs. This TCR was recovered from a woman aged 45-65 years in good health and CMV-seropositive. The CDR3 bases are TGCGCCAGCAAATATGATCGGGCCTACGAGCAGTACTTC. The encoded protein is CASKYDRAYEQYF.